These 6 T cell receptor beta chains originate from one sample sequenced in a study of beta chain features in type 1 diabetes. Study outcomes and limitations: Type 1 diabetes patients had TCRB CDR3s that were shorter (moderately but significantly so) in all four CD4+ subsets.

Their specific antigens are unknown. What was sequenced were expressed TCRB transcripts, since all of the isolated RNA had been reverse transcribed. Here immunoSEQ multiplex PCR was the method, and the copy in TCRdb shows in-frame clones only, minus some. The sample includes roughly 400,000 clones, around 9.6% of them seen just once. Sequenced material: central memory CD4+ T cells from blood. The receptors were gathered from a man aged 25 to 40 with type 1 diabetes.

The chain uses TRBV6-1 and TRBJ2-3; 7 bases align to TRBD2. Per germline, CDR1 MNHNS and CDR2 SASEGT. With V trimmed by 8 bases and J by 2 bases, 4 bases remained unmatched. The CDR3 loop spans 13 amino acids. Written as DNA, the CDR3 is TGTGCCAGCCTGGCGGGAGCCACAGATACGCAGTATTTT. It encodes CASLAGATDTQYF.

The V and J genes are TRBV27 and TRBJ2-2, with a tentative D call TRBD1 (6 bases). The CDR3 sequence is 15 residues long. Between the trimmed V and J ends, which lost 2 bases and 0 bases, there was a span of 7 bases. Germline V lookup: CDR1 MNHEY, CDR2 SMNVEV (reference sequence). CDR3 region: CASSLRDTNTGELFF. The CDR3 DNA reads TGTGCCAGCAGTTTAAGGGACACGAACACCGGGGAGCTGTTTTTT.

This clone was counted at least ten times. The same CDR3 can be traced to other DNA sequences in this sample. V and J are TRBV6-1 and TRBJ1-1; D unclear. Germline V gene sequence: CDR1 MNHNS, CDR2 SASEGT. V lost 6 bases and J 2 bases, leaving 4 bases between the germline ends. The CDR3 covers 11 residues. CDR3 amino acids: CASRANTEAFF. The CDR3 nucleotides are TGTGCCAGCAGGGCAAACACTGAAGCTTTCTTT.

This clone occurred many times. The chain employs TRBV2 and TRBJ2-7; no reliable D call. The CDR3 runs 17 residues. Germline CDR1 and CDR2: SNHLY and FYNNEI. Trimming took 1 base from V and 0 from J, leaving 16 bases between them. Here the CDR3 reads CASSEGSIGRSSYEQYF. CDR3 DNA: TGTGCCAGCAGTGAAGGTAGTATAGGACGGAGCTCCTACGAGCAGTACTTC.

The chain uses TRBV5-1 and TRBJ2-3; D gene unclear. This CDR3 has 15 residues. Germline V gene data show CDR1 as SGHRS and CDR2 as YFSETQ. Trimming cost V 0 bases and J 0 bases, with 8 bases left between them. In DNA form, the CDR3 reads TGCGCCAGCAGCTTGGCATTACCTAGCACAGATACGCAGTATTTT. The encoded protein is CASSLALPSTDTQYF.

This clone was seen a few times. The J gene is TRBJ2-1, the V gene TRBV11-2; the match to TRBD2 covers 14 bases. Losses at the gene ends were 5 bases for V and 10 bases for J; bases not matched to a gene: 10. Germline V lookup: CDR1 SGHAT, CDR2 FQNNGV. The CDR3 totals 16 residues. The CDR3 coding sequence is TGTGCCAGCAGCAGCCCGGGACTAGCGGGAGTTGGGGAGCAGTTCTTC. Translated, it gives CASSSPGLAGVGEQFF.